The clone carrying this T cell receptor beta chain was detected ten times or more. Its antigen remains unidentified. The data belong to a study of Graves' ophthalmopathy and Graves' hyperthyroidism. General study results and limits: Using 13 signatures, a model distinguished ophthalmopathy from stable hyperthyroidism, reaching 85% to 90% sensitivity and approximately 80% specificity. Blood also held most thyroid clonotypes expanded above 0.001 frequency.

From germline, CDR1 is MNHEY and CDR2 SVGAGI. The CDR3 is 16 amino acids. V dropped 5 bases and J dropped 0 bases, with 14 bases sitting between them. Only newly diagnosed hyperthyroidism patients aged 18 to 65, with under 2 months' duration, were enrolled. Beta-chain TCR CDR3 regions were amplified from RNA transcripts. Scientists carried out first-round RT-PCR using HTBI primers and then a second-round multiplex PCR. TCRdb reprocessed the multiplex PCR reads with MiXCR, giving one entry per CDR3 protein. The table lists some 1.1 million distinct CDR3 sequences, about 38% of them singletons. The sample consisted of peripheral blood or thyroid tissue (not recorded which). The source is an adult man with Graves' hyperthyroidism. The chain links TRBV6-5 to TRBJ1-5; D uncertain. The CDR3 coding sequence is TGTGCCAGCAGTGATTTGGGAGGCGGTAGCAATCAGCCCCAGCATTTT. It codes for CASSDLGGGSNQPQHF.